This T cell receptor beta chain was documented in a study of persistence of HIV-infected CD4 T cells. The stimulus was an HIV-1 Gag 15-mer peptide pool, 0.8 to 1 ug/peptide/mL. CD40L/CD69 double-negative CD45RO-high memory CD4+ T cells were collected. Study observations and caveats: Proviral oligoclonality tracked with TCR oligoclonality within the same sorted cells. TCRbeta richness was lower in CMV- and Gag-responding cells than in anti-CD3/anti-CD28-responding cells.

Sequencing used immunoSEQ version 4 in survey mode. Measured with immunoSEQ multiplex PCR; TCRdb has only the in-frame clones, and not every one. The table includes some 32,000 clones, approximately 80% detected once. The CDR3 extends over 14 amino acids. V gave up 8 bases and J gave up 0 bases, with 11 bases separating them. Germline-derived CDR1 and CDR2 are SGHTA and FQGNSA. Worth noting for this clone: Its target is unknown.

The sequence came from an adult woman with HIV who was CMV-seropositive. Sequencing was performed on CD4+ T cells sorted from PBMCs after roughly 17-hour stimulation, taken from a patient who received antiretroviral therapy. V gene TRBV7-2 combines with J gene TRBJ1-3, with no clear D. The CDR3 loop reads CASSPNLSGNTIYF. DNA for the CDR3: TGTGCCAGCTCCCCCAATCTCTCTGGAAACACCATATATTTT.